These 21 T cell receptor beta chains share one sample of origin, sequenced in a study of T cell responses to AZD1222 COVID-19 vaccine. Some clones are missing from TCRdb's copy, which holds only in-frame ones; the method was immunoSEQ multiplex PCR. The table shows more than 50,000 clones, with around 74% occurring only once. Material: peripheral blood, obtained on day 0 of MenACWY control vaccination. The receptor set was obtained from an adult in good health.

J is TRBJ2-2 and V is TRBV3-1 (or the pseudogene TRBV3-2); D is unresolved. CDR1 and CDR2 (germline): LGHDT, YNNKEL (reference sequence). V shed 0 bases and J shed 0 bases, with 5 bases lying between them. This CDR3 spans 15 amino acids. This CDR3 is CASSQDSSNTGELFF. Written as DNA, the CDR3 is TGTGCCAGCAGCCAAGATAGTTCGAACACCGGGGAGCTGTTTTTT.

The chain links TRBV6-5 to TRBJ2-3; 8 nucleotides line up with TRBD1. CDR1 and CDR2 (germline): MNHEY, SVGAGI. CDR3 length equals 14 residues. V lost 6 bases to trimming and J lost 1 base; unmatched junction nucleotides: 3. Here the CDR3 reads CASSVDRGTDTQYF. The CDR3 coding sequence is TGTGCCAGCAGCGTGGACAGGGGCACAGATACGCAGTATTTT.

The chain carries TRBV4-1 and TRBJ2-7; the match to TRBD2 covers 11 bases. Germline assignment: CDR1 MGHRA and CDR2 YSYEKL. The V segment lost 1 base and the J segment 3 bases; nucleotides outside the gene matches: 2. The CDR3 is 15 residues long. CDR3 amino acids: CASSQGLAGGYEQYF. DNA for the CDR3: TGCGCCAGCAGCCAAGGTCTAGCGGGAGGCTACGAGCAGTACTTC.

The chain recombines TRBV9 with TRBJ2-1, with a possible D match to TRBD1 (6 bases). The germline V gene has CDR1 SGDLS and CDR2 YYNGEE. The CDR3 sequence is 13 residues long. V shed 6 bases and J shed 9 bases, with 16 bases lying between them. In DNA, the CDR3 is TGTGCCAGCACACCGACAGGCCGGGGTGAGCAGTTCTTC. Translation gives CASTPTGRGEQFF.

This clone appeared a single time. The chain links TRBV4-2 to TRBJ1-2, with TRBD1 identical over 10 bases. Germline V lookup: CDR1 LGHNA, CDR2 YNFKEQ. The CDR3 is 14 amino acids. V shed 8 bases and J 2 bases; nucleotides not matched to a gene: 5. CDR3 DNA sequence: TGTGCCAGCTCGGGGACAGGGGTAAACTATGGCTACACCTTC. Residues: CASSGTGVNYGYTF.

Only one count was recorded for this clone. The chain has TRBV28 and TRBJ2-7; the D gene is possibly TRBD1 (6 bases). V was clipped by 5 bases and J by 2 bases, with 16 bases between them. CDR3 length: 15 amino acids. From germline, CDR1 is MDHEN and CDR2 SYDVKM. The CDR3 spells CASSTNTGSAYEQYF. In nucleotides, the CDR3 is TGTGCCAGCAGTACGAATACAGGGAGCGCCTACGAGCAGTACTTC.

This chain connects TRBV2 to TRBJ1-5; D is unclear. Germline CDR1 reads SNHLY; CDR2 reads FYNNEI. There are 14 residues in the CDR3. The V end lost 6 bases, the J end lost 3 bases, and 12 bases lay between the germline ends. The CDR3 region has the DNA TGTGCCAGCAGGTCGACCGGTGACAATCAGCCCCAGCATTTT. This gives the protein CASRSTGDNQPQHF.

This chain uses TRBV5-1 with TRBJ2-4, with 10 bases identical to TRBD2. Germline V gene sequence: CDR1 SGHRS, CDR2 YFSETQ. The junction had 4 bases not matched to a gene; V was cut back by 0 bases and J by 4 bases. CDR3 size: 16 residues. The CDR3 DNA follows: TGCGCCAGCAGCTTGGATCATAGCGGGGGGAAAAACATTCAGTACTTC. Translating it yields CASSLDHSGGKNIQYF. Drawing the rest from reference TRBV5-1 and TRBJ2-4, the complete variable domain is KAGVTQTPRYLIKTRGQQVTLSCSPISGHRSVSWYQQTPGQGLQFLFEYFSETQRNKGNFPGRFSGRQFSNSRSEMNVSTLELGDSALYLCASSLDHSGGKNIQYFGAGTRLSVL.

The chain uses TRBV5-5 and TRBJ1-3; D remains ambiguous. Trimming pared 2 bases from V and 4 bases from J, leaving 16 bases between. The CDR3 contains 16 residues. CDR1 SGHKS and CDR2 YYEKEE come from the germline V gene (reference sequence). The CDR3 DNA sequence: TGTGCCAGCAGCTTTTTGGCCGCCCACGACGGAAACACCATATATTTT. This encodes CASSFLAAHDGNTIYF. Based on the CDR3 plus reference TRBV5-5 and TRBJ1-3, the full variable domain is DAGVTQSPTHLIKTRGQQVTLRCSPISGHKSVSWYQQVLGQGPQFIFQYYEKEERGRGNFPDRFSARQFPNYSSELNVNALLLGDSALYLCASSFLAAHDGNTIYFGEGSWLTVV.

V and J are TRBV7-3 and TRBJ2-6; 14 bases line up with TRBD2. From germline, CDR1 is SGHTA and CDR2 FQGTGA. The CDR3 is 21 amino acids. V lost 5 bases, J lost 0 bases, and 12 bases stayed unmatched. CDR3 DNA: TGTGCCAGCAGCCCAATCGGGACTAGCGGGGGCCTTAACTCTGGGGCCAACGTCCTGACTTTC. Its protein is CASSPIGTSGGLNSGANVLTF.

The V gene is TRBV4-2, the J gene TRBJ2-7; tentative D call: TRBD1 (5 bases). Germline V lookup: CDR1 LGHNA, CDR2 YNFKEQ. The V end was cut by 0 bases, the J end by 3 bases, with 9 bases between. The CDR3 contains 14 residues. The CDR3 spells CASSQEQVDYEQYF. In DNA, the CDR3 is TGTGCCAGCAGCCAAGAACAGGTGGACTACGAGCAGTACTTC.

V usage is TRBV6-5 and J usage is TRBJ1-4, with unresolved D. Looked up from germline, CDR1 is MNHEY and CDR2 is SVGAGI. The CDR3 totals 14 residues. Trimming pared 8 bases from V and 0 bases from J, leaving 10 bases between. Here the CDR3 DNA reads TGTGCCAGCCTTGATCGTGCAACTAATGAAAAACTGTTTTTT. Protein: CASLDRATNEKLFF.

The J gene is TRBJ1-1, the V gene TRBV10-3, with TRBD1 identical over 7 bases. CDR3 length: 14 residues. The ends lost 4 bases at V and 2 bases at J; junction bases unmatched: 4. The germline gives CDR1 ENHRY, CDR2 SYGVKD. The CDR3: CAISGGTANTEAFF. CDR3 coding DNA: TGTGCCATCAGTGGGGGGACAGCTAACACTGAAGCTTTCTTT.

The chain has TRBV29-1 and TRBJ2-5, with 9 positions matching TRBD1. The CDR3 is made up of 17 amino acids. Germline V lookup: CDR1 SQVTM, CDR2 ANQGSEA. V lost 1 base and J lost 1; bases outside the gene matches: 10. The CDR3 loop is CSVEVQQGANSQETQYF. The CDR3 nucleotides read TGCAGCGTTGAAGTACAACAGGGGGCAAATAGCCAAGAGACCCAGTACTTC. The full variable domain, rest sourced from reference TRBV29-1 and TRBJ2-5, is SAVISQKPSRDICQRGTSLTIQCQVDSQVTMMFWYRQQPGQSLTLIATANQGSEATYESGFVIDKFPISRPNLTFSTLTVSNMSPEDSSIYLCSVEVQQGANSQETQYFGPGTRLLVL.

The chain uses TRBV5-6 and TRBJ2-7; D gene unclear. In germline, CDR1 is SGHDT, CDR2 YYEEEE. Between the trimmed V and J ends, which lost 4 bases and 6 bases, there was a span of 11 bases. The CDR3 has 12 residues. In nucleotides, the CDR3 is TGTGCCAGCAGCCGCTCGGGTCGCGAGCAGTACTTC. Its protein is CASSRSGREQYF.

J is TRBJ2-3 and V is TRBV28; D gene ambiguous. Germline V gene sequence: CDR1 MDHEN, CDR2 SYDVKM. V was trimmed by 3 bases and J by 0 bases, leaving 10 bases between them. This CDR3 region has 15 residues. The CDR3 loop is CASSLLAVSTDTQYF. In nucleotides, the CDR3 is TGTGCCAGCAGTTTGTTGGCAGTTAGCACAGATACGCAGTATTTT. Full variable domain (outside the CDR3, taken from reference TRBV28 and TRBJ2-3): DVKVTQSSRYLVKRTGEKVFLECVQDMDHENMFWYRQDPGLGLRLIYFSYDVKMKEKGDIPEGYSVSREKKERFSLILESASTNQTSMYLCASSLLAVSTDTQYFGPGTRLTVL.

V gene TRBV5-5 combines with J gene TRBJ1-1, with D unclear. Germline V lookup: CDR1 SGHKS, CDR2 YYEKEE (reference sequence). V dropped 4 bases and J dropped 1 base, with 5 bases sitting between them. This CDR3 spans 12 amino acids. CDR3 amino acids: CASSPWNTEAFF. CDR3 coding DNA: TGTGCCAGCAGCCCATGGAACACTGAAGCTTTCTTT.

CDR3 in amino acids: CASSVGLAGGGEQFF. As DNA, the CDR3 is TGTGCCAGCAGCGTAGGGCTAGCGGGGGGCGGTGAGCAGTTCTTC. The J gene is TRBJ2-1, the V gene TRBV9; 11 positions match TRBD2. V shed 0 bases, J shed 9 bases, and the junction held 5 bases outside the gene matches. The germline V gene encodes CDR1 SGDLS and CDR2 YYNGEE. This CDR3 is 15 amino acids long.

This chain's CDR3 is CSVVETTYGYTF. The CDR3 nucleotides are TGCAGCGTTGTTGAAACAACGTATGGCTACACCTTC. The chain combines TRBV29-1 with TRBJ1-2; D is unresolved. The CDR3 has 12 residues. Looked up from germline, CDR1 is SQVTM and CDR2 is ANQGSEA. V lost 4 bases and J 5 bases, leaving 11 bases between the germline ends.

The chain links TRBV11-2 to TRBJ2-1, with 7 bases fitting TRBD2. The ends lost 6 bases at V and 5 bases at J; junction bases unmatched: 10. The CDR3 totals 15 residues. Looked up from germline, CDR1 is SGHAT and CDR2 is FQNNGV. As DNA, the CDR3 is TGTGCCAGCAGTCTCCGGACTAGACCAAACAATGAGCAGTTCTTC. Encoded protein: CASSLRTRPNNEQFF. The variable domain in full, with the rest retrieved from reference TRBV11-2 and TRBJ2-1, is EAGVAQSPRYKIIEKRQSVAFWCNPISGHATLYWYQQILGQGPKLLIQFQNNGVVDDSQLPKDRFSAERLKGVDSTLKIQPAKLEDSAVYLCASSLRTRPNNEQFFGPGTRLTVL.

The chain joins TRBV19 to TRBJ1-5; unclear D gene. CDR1 LNHDA and CDR2 SQIVND come from the germline V gene (reference sequence). Between the trimmed V and J ends, which lost 0 bases and 7 bases, there was a span of 13 bases. The CDR3 length is 15 residues. CDR3 DNA: TGTGCCAGTAGTATAGATTTCAGGAGCGGCCAGCCCCAGCATTTT. This encodes CASSIDFRSGQPQHF.